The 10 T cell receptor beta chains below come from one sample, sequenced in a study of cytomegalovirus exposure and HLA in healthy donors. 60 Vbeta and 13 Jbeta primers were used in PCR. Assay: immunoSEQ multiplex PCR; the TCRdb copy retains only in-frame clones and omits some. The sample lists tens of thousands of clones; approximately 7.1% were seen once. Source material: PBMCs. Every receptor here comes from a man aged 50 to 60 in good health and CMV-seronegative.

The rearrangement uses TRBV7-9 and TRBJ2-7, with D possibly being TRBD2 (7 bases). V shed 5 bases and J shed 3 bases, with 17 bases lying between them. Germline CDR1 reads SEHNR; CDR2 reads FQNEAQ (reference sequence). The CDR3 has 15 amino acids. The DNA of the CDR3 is TGTGCCAGCAGCCTTCTGCGCGGGGGCCACTACGAGCAGTACTTC. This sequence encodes CASSLLRGGHYEQYF.

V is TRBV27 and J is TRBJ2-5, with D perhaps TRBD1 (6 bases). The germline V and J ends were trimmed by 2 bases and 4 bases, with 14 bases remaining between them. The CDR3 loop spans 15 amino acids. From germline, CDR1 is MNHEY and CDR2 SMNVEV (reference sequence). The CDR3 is CASSLGRGVRETQYF. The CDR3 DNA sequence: TGTGCCAGCAGTTTAGGCAGGGGAGTTCGAGAGACCCAGTACTTC.

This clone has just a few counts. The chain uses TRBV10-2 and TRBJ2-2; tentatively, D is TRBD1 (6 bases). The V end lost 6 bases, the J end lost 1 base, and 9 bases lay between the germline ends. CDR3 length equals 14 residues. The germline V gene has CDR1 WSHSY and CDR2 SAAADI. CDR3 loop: CASRRQENTGELFF. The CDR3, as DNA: TGCGCCAGCAGGAGACAGGAGAACACCGGGGAGCTGTTTTTT.

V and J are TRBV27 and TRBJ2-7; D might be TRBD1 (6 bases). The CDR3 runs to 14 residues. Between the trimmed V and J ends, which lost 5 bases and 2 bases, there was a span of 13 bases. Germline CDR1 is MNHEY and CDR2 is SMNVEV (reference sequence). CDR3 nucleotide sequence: TGTGCCAGCAGTGTTACAGGGTGGCCCTACGAGCAGTACTTC. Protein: CASSVTGWPYEQYF.

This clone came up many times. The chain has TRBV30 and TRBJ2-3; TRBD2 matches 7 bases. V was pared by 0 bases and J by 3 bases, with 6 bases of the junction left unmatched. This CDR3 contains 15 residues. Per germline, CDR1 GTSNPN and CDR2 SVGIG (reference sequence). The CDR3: CAWSVGSGMTDTQYF. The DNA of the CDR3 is TGTGCCTGGAGTGTAGGAAGCGGGATGACAGATACGCAGTATTTT.

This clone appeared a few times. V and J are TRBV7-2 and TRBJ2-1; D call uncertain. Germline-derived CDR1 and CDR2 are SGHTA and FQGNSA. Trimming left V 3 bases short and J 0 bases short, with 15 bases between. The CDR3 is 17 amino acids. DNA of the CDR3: TGTGCCAGCAGCTTGGCGGCAGCCTCGAGCTCCTACAATGAGCAGTTCTTC. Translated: CASSLAAASSSYNEQFF.

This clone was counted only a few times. CDR3 coding DNA: TGCGCCAGCAGTCCAGGGACAGGGACCTACGAGCAGTACTTC. Amino acids: CASSPGTGTYEQYF. This chain uses TRBV10-1 with TRBJ2-7; 9 nucleotides agree with TRBD1. The length of the CDR3 is 14 residues. Germline CDR1 is WNHNN and CDR2 is SYGVQD (reference sequence). J was trimmed by 2 bases and V by 5 bases; bases with no gene match: 4.

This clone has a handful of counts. CDR3 loop: CASSLRLAGINTGELFF. In DNA, the CDR3 is TGCGCCAGCAGCTTAAGGCTAGCGGGAATAAACACCGGGGAGCTGTTTTTT. V usage is TRBV5-1 and J usage is TRBJ2-2; TRBD2 aligns across 9 bases. The CDR3 is 17 amino acids. With 2 bases clipped from V and 2 bases from J, the junction kept 7 bases outside the gene matches. The V gene's germline CDR1 is SGHRS and CDR2 YFSETQ. The full variable domain, its missing parts supplied by reference TRBV5-1 and TRBJ2-2, is KAGVTQTPRYLIKTRGQQVTLSCSPISGHRSVSWYQQTPGQGLQFLFEYFSETQRNKGNFPGRFSGRQFSNSRSEMNVSTLELGDSALYLCASSLRLAGINTGELFFGEGSRLTVL.

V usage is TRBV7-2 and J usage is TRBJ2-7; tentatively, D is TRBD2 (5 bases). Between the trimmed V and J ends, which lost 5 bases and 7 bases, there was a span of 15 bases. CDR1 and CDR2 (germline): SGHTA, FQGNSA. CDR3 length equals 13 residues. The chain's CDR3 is CASSPGPGWEQYF. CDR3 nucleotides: TGTGCCAGCAGCCCCGGACCGGGATGGGAGCAGTACTTC.

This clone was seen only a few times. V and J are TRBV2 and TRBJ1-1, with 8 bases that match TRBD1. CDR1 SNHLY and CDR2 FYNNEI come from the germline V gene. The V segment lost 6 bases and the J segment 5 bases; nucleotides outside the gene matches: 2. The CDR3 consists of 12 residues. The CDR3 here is CASRDRGTEAFF. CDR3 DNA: TGTGCCAGCAGAGACAGGGGAACTGAAGCTTTCTTT. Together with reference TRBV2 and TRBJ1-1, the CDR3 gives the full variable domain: EPEVTQTPSHQVTQMGQEVILRCVPISNHLYFYWYRQILGQKVEFLVSFYNNEISEKSEIFDDQFSVERPDGSNFTLKIRSTKLEDSAMYFCASRDRGTEAFFGQGTRLTVV.